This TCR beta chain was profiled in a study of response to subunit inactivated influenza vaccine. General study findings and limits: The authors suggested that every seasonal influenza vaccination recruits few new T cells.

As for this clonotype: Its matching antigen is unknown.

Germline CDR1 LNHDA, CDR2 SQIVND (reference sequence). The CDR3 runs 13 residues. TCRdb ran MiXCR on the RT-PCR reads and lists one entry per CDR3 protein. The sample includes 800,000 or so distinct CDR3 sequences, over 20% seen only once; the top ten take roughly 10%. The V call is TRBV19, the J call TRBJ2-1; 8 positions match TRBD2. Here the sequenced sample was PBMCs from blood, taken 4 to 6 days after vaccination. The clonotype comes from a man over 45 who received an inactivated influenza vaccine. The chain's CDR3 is CAAALAENNEQFF. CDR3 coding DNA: TGTGCGGCGGCACTAGCGGAAAACAATGAGCAGTTCTTC.